This TCR beta chain was sequenced for a study of cytomegalovirus exposure and HLA in healthy donors. Study-wide points: Researchers counted some 150 TCR beta chains as cytomegalovirus-associated. The number of N-insertions in an Asian-associated ancestry cluster was reportedly below the approximately 700-donor mean in a later analysis. It was only CMV serostatus that was available as immune exposure information. In vitro confirmation showed a few CMV-associated chains to be CMV antigen specific.

In the PCR, 60 Vbeta and 13 Jbeta primers were used. Sequencing was performed with immunoSEQ multiplex PCR; in TCRdb, only in-frame clones are kept and a portion is missing. Of some 180,000 clones in the sample, 9.5% are singletons; the top ten hold approximately 1.4%. This clone appeared a few times. Antigen unknown. The sample taken for sequencing was PBMCs. The TCR was taken from a woman in her twenties or thirties in good health and CMV-seropositive.

DNA of the CDR3: TGTGCCAGCAGTTCGCAGCGGGGAGATAAAGATACGCAGTATTTT. Protein sequence: CASSSQRGDKDTQYF. V and J are TRBV5-4 and TRBJ2-3; TRBD2 aligns across 7 bases. Germline values: CDR1 SGHNT, CDR2 YYREEE (reference sequence). V trimming: 5 bases; J trimming: 5 bases; junction bases outside the gene matches: 11. The CDR3 consists of 15 residues.